Below, one T cell receptor beta chain is given with its context. Time point described: newly diagnosed GD, antithyroid drugs for less than 3 months. There was RNA extracted from PBMCs, and the TCR library was made from it. This sample stems from a study of regulatory T cells in long-lasting Graves disease. CDR3 regions were amplified by Arm-PCR using iRepertoire HTBI primers to build TCR beta libraries. Each CDR3 protein is one row after TCRdb ran MiXCR on the multiplex PCR reads. The repertoire holds 680,000 or so distinct CDR3 sequences, with 15% to 20% as singletons. These sequences were also reported in another study, on T cells in Graves' hyperthyroidism and ophthalmopathy.

The input for sequencing was peripheral blood mononuclear cells (PBMCs), taken at new diagnosis, from a patient treated with antithyroid drugs. The TCR sequence derives from a woman in her thirties with Graves disease.

The CDR3: CASSFAGGVSGNTIYF. As DNA, the CDR3 is TGTGCCAGCAGCTTCGCAGGGGGCGTCTCTGGAAACACCATATATTTT. The chain links TRBV7-9 to TRBJ1-3, with 8 bases identical to TRBD1. The germline V gene encodes CDR1 SEHNR and CDR2 FQNEAQ (reference sequence). Germline trimming cut 3 bases from V and 0 bases from J; bases unmatched to any gene: 4. This CDR3 is 16 amino acids long.